These 19 T cell receptor beta chains originate from one sample sequenced in a study of cytomegalovirus exposure and HLA in healthy donors. The PCR ran on 60 Vbeta and 13 Jbeta primers. Assay: immunoSEQ multiplex PCR; the TCRdb copy retains only in-frame clones and omits some. The sample lists 100,000 to 150,000 clones; about 8.5% were seen once. The sample comprised PBMCs. These TCRs come from a man in his forties or fifties in good health and CMV-seronegative.

This clone has a handful of counts. The chain combines TRBV27 with TRBJ1-2; D is perhaps TRBD1 (6 bases). The CDR3 extends over 14 amino acids. The germline V and J ends were trimmed by 4 bases and 2 bases, with 11 bases remaining between them. Looked up from germline, CDR1 is MNHEY and CDR2 is SMNVEV (reference sequence). In DNA form, the CDR3 reads TGTGCCAGCAGTTGGAGCACAGGGAACTATGGCTACACCTTC. Amino acids: CASSWSTGNYGYTF.

This clone was counted only a few times. The J gene is TRBJ2-4, the V gene TRBV6-5; TRBD1 might be the D (6 bases). The CDR3 covers 15 residues. Germline loops: CDR1 MNHEY, CDR2 SVGAGI. Trimming shortened V by 5 bases and J by 0 bases, and 11 bases separated the two germline ends. The CDR3: CASSTGTLAKNIQYF. The CDR3 region has the DNA TGTGCCAGCAGTACAGGGACGCTAGCCAAAAACATTCAGTACTTC.

V and J are TRBV25-1 and TRBJ2-7; D perhaps matches TRBD1 (7 bases). Germline V gene data show CDR1 as MGHDK and CDR2 as SYGVNS. The CDR3 has 15 residues. Trimming removed 3 bases from V and 6 bases from J, with 18 bases in between. Here the CDR3 reads CASSDLRGAGSEQYF. The CDR3 DNA is TGTGCCAGCAGTGACCTCAGGGGGGCGGGGAGCGAGCAGTACTTC.

This sequence joins TRBV27 and TRBJ2-7, with TRBD2 matching over 10 bases. The CDR3 is 15 residues long. The V segment lost 2 bases and the J segment 0 bases; nucleotides outside the gene matches: 1. The germline V gene has CDR1 MNHEY and CDR2 SMNVEV (reference sequence). Here the CDR3 DNA reads TGTGCCAGCAGTTTAACTAGCGGGGACTCCTACGAGCAGTACTTC. It is translated as CASSLTSGDSYEQYF.

This clone has just a few counts. V and J are TRBV5-1 and TRBJ1-5; 8 bases are shared with TRBD1. This CDR3 has 15 residues. Germline trimming cut 2 bases from V and 6 bases from J; bases unmatched to any gene: 7. The germline CDR1 and CDR2 sequences are SGHRS and YFSETQ. CDR3 bases: TGCGCCAGCAGCTTTCAGGGGGCGGAAGGTCAGCCCCAGCATTTT. This gives the protein CASSFQGAEGQPQHF. Using reference TRBV5-1 and TRBJ1-5 for the parts outside the CDR3, the full variable domain is KAGVTQTPRYLIKTRGQQVTLSCSPISGHRSVSWYQQTPGQGLQFLFEYFSETQRNKGNFPGRFSGRQFSNSRSEMNVSTLELGDSALYLCASSFQGAEGQPQHFGDGTRLSIL.

The genes are TRBV10-2 and TRBJ2-3; 11 positions agree with TRBD2. The CDR3 has 16 residues. The V gene's germline CDR1 is WSHSY and CDR2 SAAADI. V dropped 0 bases and J dropped 7; count of bases not matched to a gene: 6. CDR3 sequence reads: CASSESSSGGWNTQYF. The CDR3 nucleotides read TGCGCCAGCAGTGAGTCGTCTAGCGGGGGGTGGAATACGCAGTATTTT.

This clone was counted only a few times. The chain recombines TRBV9 with TRBJ2-1; D is perhaps TRBD1 (5 bases). CDR3 length equals 14 residues. The germline V gene encodes CDR1 SGDLS and CDR2 YYNGEE. The germline V and J ends were trimmed by 6 bases and 2 bases, with 12 bases remaining between them. The CDR3 bases are TGTGCCAGCATCAGGGTCGACACCTACAATGAGCAGTTCTTC. Protein: CASIRVDTYNEQFF.

This clone was found a few times. The chain has TRBV7-6 and TRBJ1-6; 9 bases fit TRBD1. The CDR3 is 19 residues long. V lost 1 base and J lost 3; bases outside the gene matches: 10. Germline CDR1 reads SGHVS; CDR2 reads FNYEAQ. The CDR3 here is CASSLGDRVDRIYNSPLHF. CDR3 DNA sequence: TGTGCCAGCAGCTTAGGGGACAGGGTCGACCGAATCTATAATTCACCCCTCCACTTT.

This clone was recorded a few times. This chain uses TRBV9 with TRBJ2-7, with 7 bases aligning to TRBD2. The germline CDR1 and CDR2 sequences are SGDLS and YYNGEE. V gave up 0 bases and J gave up 2 bases; unmatched junction bases: 5. The CDR3 consists of 15 residues. CDR3 in amino acids: CASSVVRRETYEQYF. The DNA of the CDR3 is TGTGCCAGCAGCGTAGTTAGGCGGGAGACCTACGAGCAGTACTTC. Together with reference TRBV9 and TRBJ2-7, the CDR3 gives the full variable domain: DSGVTQTPKHLITATGQRVTLRCSPRSGDLSVYWYQQSLDQGLQFLIQYYNGEERAKGNILERFSAQQFPDLHSELNLSSLELGDSALYFCASSVVRRETYEQYFGPGTRLTVT.

The V and J genes are TRBV9 and TRBJ1-1; 8 bases agree with TRBD1. CDR1 and CDR2 from the germline V gene are SGDLS and YYNGEE. This CDR3 region has 15 residues. V gave up 0 bases and J gave up 5 bases; unmatched junction bases: 6. The CDR3 DNA is TGTGCCAGCAGCGTAGATACAGGGGGGGAAACTGAAGCTTTCTTT. As protein: CASSVDTGGETEAFF.

The chain is built from TRBV5-1 and TRBJ2-6, with 7 bases identical to TRBD1. Losses at the gene ends were 4 bases for V and 0 bases for J; bases not matched to a gene: 10. Germline V gene data show CDR1 as SGHRS and CDR2 as YFSETQ. CDR3 length equals 18 residues. DNA for the CDR3: TGCGCCAGCAGCCCTACTCCGGGACAGAACTCTGGGGCCAACGTCCTGACTTTC. Its translation: CASSPTPGQNSGANVLTF.

This clone came up a few times. The chain links TRBV19 to TRBJ1-5; D not resolved. The V gene lost 1 base and the J gene lost 0 bases, with 7 bases spanning the gap. Germline loops: CDR1 LNHDA, CDR2 SQIVND (reference sequence). The CDR3 has 15 residues. CDR3 in amino acids: CASSIASGSNQPQHF. In DNA, the CDR3 is TGTGCCAGTAGTATAGCCTCAGGTAGCAATCAGCCCCAGCATTTT.

The chain employs TRBV19 and TRBJ1-1; possible D gene TRBD1, 5 bases. The CDR3 consists of 14 residues. V was trimmed by 5 bases and J by 2 bases, leaving 12 bases between them. Germline loops: CDR1 LNHDA, CDR2 SQIVND (reference sequence). This CDR3 is CASSAGRTNTEAFF. The CDR3, as DNA: TGTGCCAGTAGTGCGGGACGGACTAACACTGAAGCTTTCTTT.

This clone was counted between two and nine times. The rearrangement links TRBV27 to TRBJ2-3; 13 positions agree with TRBD2. The CDR3 is made up of 14 amino acids. Looked up from germline, CDR1 is MNHEY and CDR2 is SMNVEV (reference sequence). V shed 6 bases, J shed 5 bases, and the junction held 2 bases outside the gene matches. In DNA form, the CDR3 reads TGTGCCAGCAGGACTAGCGGGGGGAGAGATACGCAGTATTTT. It encodes CASRTSGGRDTQYF.

This clone was seen more than once but under ten times. V and J are TRBV6-5 and TRBJ1-1, with 7 positions matching TRBD1. Germline V gives CDR1 MNHEY, CDR2 SVGAGI. The CDR3 runs to 14 residues. The ends lost 4 bases at V and 5 bases at J; junction bases unmatched: 7. Here the CDR3 reads CASSSAQGETEAFF. The DNA for the CDR3 is TGTGCCAGCAGTTCCGCTCAGGGGGAAACTGAAGCTTTCTTT.

This clone was seen a handful of times. The chain links TRBV6-6 to TRBJ2-3; 12 bases are shared with TRBD1. CDR3 size: 16 residues. The germline V gene has CDR1 MNHNY and CDR2 SVGAGI (reference sequence). V lost 2 bases, J lost 4 bases, and 4 bases stayed unmatched. CDR3 in DNA: TGTGCCAGCAGTTACGGGACAGGGGGCAGACCAGATACGCAGTATTTT. Translating it yields CASSYGTGGRPDTQYF.

In its sample, this clone was seen a few times. The gene calls are TRBV10-3 and TRBJ2-6; TRBD1 matches 10 bases. CDR1 and CDR2 (germline): ENHRY, SYGVKD. The CDR3 is 19 residues long. With V trimmed by 2 bases and J by 1 base, 8 bases remained unmatched. CDR3 amino acids: CAISEPGQGTISGANVLTF. In DNA form, the CDR3 reads TGTGCCATCAGTGAGCCGGGACAGGGGACCATATCTGGGGCCAACGTCCTGACTTTC.

This clone occurred a few times. V and J are TRBV7-2 and TRBJ2-3; D is unresolved. CDR1 and CDR2 from the germline V gene are SGHTA and FQGNSA. V lost 1 base, J lost 1 base, and 3 bases lay in between. The CDR3 contains 13 residues. The CDR3 DNA follows: TGTGCCAGCAGCTTAGGAGGCACAGATACGCAGTATTTT. It specifies CASSLGGTDTQYF. The full variable domain, with the rest looked up from reference TRBV7-2 and TRBJ2-3, is GAGVSQSPSNKVTEKGKDVELRCDPISGHTALYWYRQSLGQGLEFLIYFQGNSAPDKSGLPSDRFSAERTGGSVSTLTIQRTQQEDSAVYLCASSLGGTDTQYFGPGTRLTVL.

This clone was detected only a few times. The V gene is TRBV7-9, the J gene TRBJ1-3; D unclear. Germline CDR1 is SEHNR and CDR2 is FQNEAQ (reference sequence). The V end lost 1 base, the J end lost 0 bases, and 10 bases lay between the germline ends. CDR3 size: 16 residues. CDR3 nucleotides: TGTGCCAGCAGCTTAGTGGTAGCCAGCTCTGGAAACACCATATATTTT. This encodes CASSLVVASSGNTIYF.